This TCR beta chain is drawn from a study of molecular identifiers for immune sequencing clone quantification. This clonotype showed up many times. From germline, CDR1 is SGHTA and CDR2 FQGTGA. The CDR3 extends over 17 amino acids. V trimming: 5 bases; J trimming: 3 bases; junction bases outside the gene matches: 15. TCRdb re-analysed the PCR reads in MiXCR, keeping a single row per CDR3 protein. The sample carries about 35,000 distinct CDR3 sequences, about a fifth recorded once. Source material: naive CD8+ T cells from blood, with Jurkat cell RNA spiked in. Subset given: FACS-sorted CD8+CD4-CCR7+CD45RA+ naive T cells. V is TRBV7-3 and J is TRBJ2-7; TRBD2 matches 8 bases. This TCR came from a human donor in good health. Some libraries in this study had Jurkat cell RNA spiked in. As DNA, the CDR3 is TGTGCCAGCAGCCCCCCCCGGGTGACTAGCGTACACTACGAGCAGTACTTC. Translated: CASSPPRVTSVHYEQYF. Complete variable domain (other parts from reference TRBV7-3 and TRBJ2-7): GAGVSQTPSNKVTEKGKYVELRCDPISGHTALYWYRQSLGQGPEFLIYFQGTGAADDSGLPNDRFFAVRPEGSVSTLKIQRTERGDSAVYLCASSPPRVTSVHYEQYFGPGTRLTVT.